Below, one T cell receptor (beta chain) is given with its context. The antigen is unknown. The PCR was carried out with 60 Vbeta primers and 13 Jbeta primers. TCRdb's copy holds only in-frame clones and misses some; the assay was immunoSEQ multiplex PCR. Of some 120,000 clones listed, about 69% are singletons. V lost 0 bases and J 4 bases, leaving 10 bases between the germline ends. The CDR3 covers 14 residues. Germline CDR1 reads SGDLS; CDR2 reads YYNGEE. These data originate in a study of cytomegalovirus exposure and HLA in healthy donors. Study summary: Most donors, 70% to 85% of several hundred genotyped, fell in the Caucasian-associated ancestry cluster. Overall study findings and caveats: Most observed TCR sequences were rare, whereas some public TCRs were detected in many donors. According to the study, 150 to 200 TCR beta chains were cytomegalovirus-associated. Later analysis found that TCR beta chains associated with HLA were more clonally expanded than other, equally common chains.

Sequenced: PBMCs. The chain couples TRBV9 to TRBJ1-1; D gene unclear. This TCR was sampled from a woman aged 18-30 years in good health and CMV-seronegative. CDR3 residues: CASSVASSSTEAFF. CDR3 nucleotide sequence: TGTGCCAGCAGCGTAGCGTCATCGAGCACTGAAGCTTTCTTT.